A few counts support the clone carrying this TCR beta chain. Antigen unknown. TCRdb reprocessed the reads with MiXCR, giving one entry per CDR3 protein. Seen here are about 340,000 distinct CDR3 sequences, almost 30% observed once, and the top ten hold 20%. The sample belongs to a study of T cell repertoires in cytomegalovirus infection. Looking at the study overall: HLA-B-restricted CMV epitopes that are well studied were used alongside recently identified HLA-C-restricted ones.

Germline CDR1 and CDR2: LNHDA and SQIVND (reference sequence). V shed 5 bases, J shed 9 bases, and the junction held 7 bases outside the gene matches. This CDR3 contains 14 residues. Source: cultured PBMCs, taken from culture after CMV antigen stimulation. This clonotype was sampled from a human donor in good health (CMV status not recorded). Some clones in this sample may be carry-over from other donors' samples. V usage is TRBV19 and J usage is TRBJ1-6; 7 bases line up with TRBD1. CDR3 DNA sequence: TGTGCCAGTAGTGCGACAGGGATTAGTTCACCCCTCCACTTT. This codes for CASSATGISSPLHF.